The next 5 T cell receptor beta chains were all read from a single sample in a study of cytotoxic CD8 clonotypes in ibrutinib-treated CLL. Method: immunoSEQ multiplex PCR; TCRdb's copy keeps in-frame clones and lacks some. The table lists about 300,000 clones, more than 70% of them singletons, with roughly 5.7% in the top ten. Material: PBMCs, obtained at disease progression, from a patient treated with ibrutinib. The receptors here all came from a human donor with chronic lymphocytic leukemia.

The chain recombines TRBV27 with TRBJ2-7; D remains ambiguous. Trimming stripped 0 bases from V and 3 bases from J, with 9 bases between. Germline CDR1 and CDR2: MNHEY and SMNVEV (reference sequence). This CDR3 is 14 amino acids long. The CDR3 loop is CASSLSFGYYEQYF. Here the CDR3 DNA reads TGTGCCAGCAGTTTATCTTTCGGGTACTACGAGCAGTACTTC.

The chain employs TRBV6-5 and TRBJ2-7; D might be TRBD1 (6 bases). In germline, CDR1 is MNHEY, CDR2 SVGAGI. The V and J ends lost 5 bases and 4 bases respectively, with 12 bases between them. The CDR3 length is 13 residues. This CDR3 is CASSLGAFYEQYF. The CDR3 DNA is TGTGCCAGCAGTCTGGGGGCCTTTTACGAGCAGTACTTC.

The genes are TRBV9 and TRBJ2-3; 8 nucleotides match TRBD1. The germline gives CDR1 SGDLS, CDR2 YYNGEE. The CDR3 consists of 17 residues. Trimming removed 4 bases from V and 0 bases from J; junction bases left unmatched: 10. As DNA, the CDR3 is TGTGCCAGCAGCTTACGAACAGGGGGAGTTAGCACAGATACGCAGTATTTT. It is translated as CASSLRTGGVSTDTQYF.

The chain has TRBV6-6 and TRBJ1-1; no reliable D call. Trimming stripped 3 bases from V and 7 bases from J, with 15 bases between. Per the germline V gene, CDR1 is MNHNY and CDR2 is SVGAGI (reference sequence). This CDR3 is built from 14 residues. Here the CDR3 reads CASSYETHWGEAFF. CDR3 DNA: TGTGCCAGCAGTTATGAGACCCATTGGGGTGAAGCTTTCTTT.

The rearrangement joins TRBV19 to TRBJ2-2; weak D call: TRBD1 (5 bases). Germline assignment: CDR1 LNHDA and CDR2 SQIVND (reference sequence). V gave up 10 bases and J gave up 2 bases, with 14 bases separating them. CDR3 length equals 14 residues. CDR3 sequence: CATPVTANTGELFF. The CDR3 coding sequence is TGTGCCACCCCCGTGACAGCCAACACCGGGGAGCTGTTTTTT. The full variable domain, with the rest looked up from reference TRBV19 and TRBJ2-2, is DGGITQSPKYLFRKEGQNVTLSCEQNLNHDAMYWYRQDPGQGLRLIYYSQIVNDFQKGDIAEGYSVSREKKESFPLTVTSAQKNPTAFYLCATPVTANTGELFFGEGSRLTVL.